This T cell receptor (beta chain) originates from a study of shared clonotypes between healthy human individuals. Overall study context: CD8 memory received one plate per donor, CD8 naive two, CD4 memory three and CD4 naive three.

The assay was immunoSEQ multiplex PCR, and TCRdb's table has in-frame clones only and misses some. Here the sample spans 2 million to 2.5 million clones, nearly 97% being singletons. It was into CD45RA+ naive and CD45RA-negative memory subsets that the CD4+ cells were split. CDR3 size: 16 residues. Unmatched junction bases numbered 10, after V lost 3 bases and J lost 6 bases. CDR1 SEHNR and CDR2 FQNEAQ come from the germline V gene (reference sequence). The clonotype originates from a man in his late teens or twenties in good health. The chain carries TRBV7-9 and TRBJ2-7; 11 bases fit TRBD1. The sample consisted of naive CD4+ T cells sorted from blood. As to subset: CD45RA+ positively selected. The chain's CDR3 is CASSLGQGGSRGEQYF. CDR3 coding DNA: TGTGCCAGCAGCTTGGGACAGGGGGGATCCCGGGGCGAGCAGTACTTC.